The subject of this entry is one T cell receptor (beta chain). This same CDR3 is encoded by further DNA sequences in the sample. Germline V lookup: CDR1 ENHRY, CDR2 SYGVKD. V lost 9 bases and J lost 2; bases outside the gene matches: 3. CDR3 length: 13 residues. This specimen belongs to a study of blood T cell repertoires in COVID-19. Study at large: The cDNA or gDNA used as material had been derived from T cells, B-cell-depleted T cells, or PBMCs.

The method was immunoSEQ multiplex PCR; TCRdb's version includes in-frame clones alone and lacks a portion of them. The table records some 200,000 clones, roughly nine tenths of them present only once. This TCR was recovered from a woman in her sixties with COVID-19, enrolled during active disease. The sample comprised peripheral blood. This chain joins TRBV10-3 and TRBJ2-3; 9 bases are a match to TRBD1. The CDR3 sequence is CAIGTGSTDTQYF. For the CDR3, the DNA is TGTGCCATAGGGACAGGGTCCACAGATACGCAGTATTTT.